The 31 T cell receptor beta chains below all came from one sample that was sequenced in a study of blood T cell repertoires in COVID-19. Method: immunoSEQ multiplex PCR; TCRdb's copy keeps in-frame clones and lacks some. The table includes a few hundred thousand clones, roughly nine tenths detected once. Sample: PBMCs or T cells enriched from blood (not recorded which). The receptors were sampled from a human donor in a cohort exposed to, infected with or recovered from COVID-19 (not recorded which). The donor label of this sample is uncertain.

V and J are TRBV5-1 and TRBJ1-1; TRBD1 is a possible D gene (5 bases). V was clipped by 3 bases and J by 2 bases, with 11 bases between them. The CDR3 is made up of 14 amino acids. Germline lookup yields CDR1 SGHRS and CDR2 YFSETQ. The CDR3, as DNA: TGCGCCAGCAGCTCGAATACAGGTAACACTGAAGCTTTCTTT. This sequence encodes CASSSNTGNTEAFF.

The chain recombines TRBV5-1 with TRBJ2-7; the D is unclear. The ends were cut back, 2 bases at V and 6 bases at J, with 12 bases in the middle. The length of the CDR3 is 13 residues. Per germline, CDR1 SGHRS and CDR2 YFSETQ. The CDR3 loop is CASSFKSQAEQYF. The CDR3, as DNA: TGCGCCAGCAGCTTTAAGTCGCAGGCCGAGCAGTACTTC.

The chain combines TRBV10-3 with TRBJ1-1; 7 bases map to TRBD1. CDR3 length: 14 amino acids. J gave up 3 bases and V 6 bases, and 7 bases lay outside the gene matches. Germline values: CDR1 ENHRY, CDR2 SYGVKD. The CDR3 sequence is CAIRDRSTDTEAFF. CDR3 sequence (DNA): TGTGCCATCAGGGACAGGAGTACCGACACTGAAGCTTTCTTT.

The chain carries TRBV24-1 and TRBJ2-2; 9 positions match TRBD1. This CDR3 contains 18 residues. Trimming at V came to 3 bases and at J to 4 bases, leaving 11 bases not matched to a gene. The germline V gene encodes CDR1 KGHDR and CDR2 SFDVKD. The CDR3 DNA is TGTGCCACCAGTGATCCAGATGGGACAGGGCGGGGCACCGGGGAGCTGTTTTTT. It codes for CATSDPDGTGRGTGELFF.

The chain uses TRBV7-9 and TRBJ1-2; 7 nucleotides align to TRBD1. The CDR3 spans 19 residues. After removal of 1 base from V and 6 bases from J, the junction contained 20 bases not matched to a gene. Germline lookup yields CDR1 SEHNR and CDR2 FQNEAQ (reference sequence). For the CDR3, the DNA is TGTGCCAGCAGCTTAGGGTTAAGGCGTGACAGGGCCATTTTAGATGGCTACACCTTC. This gives the protein CASSLGLRRDRAILDGYTF.

Only one count was recorded for this clone. J is TRBJ1-1 and V is TRBV5-1, with D possibly being TRBD1 (6 bases). The CDR3 contains 17 residues. Trimming took 4 bases from V and 1 from J, leaving 20 bases between them. Germline V gene sequence: CDR1 SGHRS, CDR2 YFSETQ. In DNA, the CDR3 is TGCGCCAGCAGCCCCACGATTGGACAGCTGGAGAACACTGAAGCTTTCTTT. Translated, it gives CASSPTIGQLENTEAFF.

This chain joins TRBV19 and TRBJ1-1; 7 nucleotides align to TRBD1. The CDR3 consists of 14 residues. The J segment lost 3 bases and the V segment lost 5 bases, leaving 6 bases of the junction unmatched. Germline V gene sequence: CDR1 LNHDA, CDR2 SQIVND (reference sequence). This chain's CDR3 is CASSDYRGDTEAFF. CDR3 coding DNA: TGTGCCAGTAGTGACTACAGGGGCGACACTGAAGCTTTCTTT.

This sequence joins TRBV4-1 and TRBJ2-7, with 8 bases lining up with TRBD1. V lost 0 bases to trimming and J lost 2 bases; unmatched junction nucleotides: 9. Per the germline V gene, CDR1 is MGHRA and CDR2 is YSYEKL. The length of the CDR3 is 17 residues. CDR3 bases: TGCGCCAGCAGCCAAGAGTTCCTCGGGACAGGAGCCTACGAGCAGTACTTC. It translates to CASSQEFLGTGAYEQYF.

V usage is TRBV14 and J usage is TRBJ1-4; no firm D call. V dropped 4 bases and J dropped 0 bases, with 18 bases sitting between them. Germline-derived CDR1 and CDR2 are SGHDN and FVKESK. The CDR3 spans 18 residues. The CDR3 spells CASSPRHGRRATNEKLFF. The CDR3 bases are TGTGCCAGCAGCCCACGACACGGGAGGAGGGCAACTAATGAAAAACTGTTTTTT.

J is TRBJ1-1 and V is TRBV19; possible D gene TRBD1, 6 bases. V was shortened by 4 bases and J by 1 base, with 10 bases between the two germline ends. In germline, CDR1 is LNHDA, CDR2 SQIVND (reference sequence). The CDR3 runs 14 residues. The CDR3 loop is CASSSGGPNTEAFF. The CDR3 DNA reads as TGTGCCAGTAGTAGTGGGGGCCCGAACACTGAAGCTTTCTTT. The full variable domain, in which reference TRBV19 and TRBJ1-1 provide the parts outside the CDR3, is DGGITQSPKYLFRKEGQNVTLSCEQNLNHDAMYWYRQDPGQGLRLIYYSQIVNDFQKGDIAEGYSVSREKKESFPLTVTSAQKNPTAFYLCASSSGGPNTEAFFGQGTRLTVV.

The J gene is TRBJ2-2, the V gene TRBV7-9; 9 nucleotides agree with TRBD1. CDR1 and CDR2 (germline): SEHNR, FQNEAQ (reference sequence). With V trimmed by 8 bases and J by 2 bases, 12 bases remained unmatched. This CDR3 comprises 17 residues. CDR3 DNA: TGTGCCAGCCCTATGCGGCCGGGACAGGGTAACACCGGGGAGCTGTTTTTT. This codes for CASPMRPGQGNTGELFF.

The chain is built from TRBV5-1 and TRBJ2-3; TRBD2 matches at 7 bases. With 0 bases clipped from V and 4 bases from J, the junction kept 11 bases outside the gene matches. The CDR3 contains 17 residues. In germline, CDR1 is SGHRS, CDR2 YFSETQ. The CDR3 loop reads CASSLGSSGSAADTQYF. The CDR3 DNA reads as TGCGCCAGCAGCTTGGGTTCTAGCGGTTCGGCCGCAGATACGCAGTATTTT.

J is TRBJ2-5 and V is TRBV7-6, with D perhaps TRBD1 (5 bases). The CDR3 totals 15 residues. The V gene's germline CDR1 is SGHVS and CDR2 FNYEAQ. V dropped 0 bases and J dropped 5 bases, with 13 bases sitting between them. CDR3 nucleotide sequence: TGTGCCAGCAGCTTAGCTCTCTCAGGGCGGGAGACCCAGTACTTC. Translating it yields CASSLALSGRETQYF.

The V call is TRBV24-1, the J call TRBJ2-1, with 7 bases aligning to TRBD2. This CDR3 region has 18 residues. Trimming removed 7 bases from V and 0 bases from J; junction bases left unmatched: 14. CDR1 KGHDR and CDR2 SFDVKD come from the germline V gene. CDR3 residues: CATSPRWTRTYSYNEQFF. DNA for the CDR3: TGTGCCACCAGCCCGAGATGGACTAGAACCTACTCCTACAATGAGCAGTTCTTC.

The V and J genes are TRBV5-4 and TRBJ2-5, with 8 bases fitting TRBD2. The CDR3 is 14 residues long. CDR1 and CDR2 from the germline V gene are SGHNT and YYREEE (reference sequence). Unmatched junction bases numbered 6, after V lost 3 bases and J lost 5 bases. The CDR3 nucleotides read TGTGCCAGCAGCTCCGGGGGGGTAGGTGAGACCCAGTACTTC. Protein sequence: CASSSGGVGETQYF.

This clone occurred a few times. The chain uses TRBV19 and TRBJ1-5; 10 bases line up with TRBD1. CDR3 size: 17 residues. The ends lost 6 bases at V and 2 bases at J; junction bases unmatched: 10. Germline V CDR1 and CDR2: LNHDA, SQIVND (reference sequence). CDR3 DNA: TGTGCCAGTAGGACCGCGCCCGGGACAGGGGGCAATCAGCCCCAGCATTTT. Protein: CASRTAPGTGGNQPQHF.

The chain couples TRBV11-2 to TRBJ2-2; a weak D match, TRBD1 (6 bases). The V end was cut by 6 bases, the J end by 6 bases, with 14 bases between. Germline lookup yields CDR1 SGHAT and CDR2 FQNNGV. CDR3 length equals 14 residues. The CDR3: CASSDQGYAGELFF. DNA for the CDR3: TGTGCCAGCAGTGACCAGGGGTACGCCGGGGAGCTGTTTTTT. Combining the CDR3 with reference TRBV11-2 and TRBJ2-2 gives the whole variable domain EAGVAQSPRYKIIEKRQSVAFWCNPISGHATLYWYQQILGQGPKLLIQFQNNGVVDDSQLPKDRFSAERLKGVDSTLKIQPAKLEDSAVYLCASSDQGYAGELFFGEGSRLTVL.

The chain carries TRBV6-1 and TRBJ1-5; D is perhaps TRBD1 (5 bases). The CDR3 is 17 amino acids. CDR1 is MNHNS, CDR2 SASEGT, per germline. V was clipped by 0 bases and J by 11 bases, with 23 bases between them. The CDR3 sequence: CASSEASMQGLHLAQHF. DNA of the CDR3: TGTGCCAGCAGTGAAGCTAGTATGCAGGGTCTACATTTAGCCCAGCATTTT.

The CDR3: CASSPRGRAVVQYF. The CDR3 DNA reads as TGTGCCAGCTCACCTAGAGGCAGGGCCGTGGTGCAGTACTTC. The rearrangement links TRBV18 to TRBJ2-7; perhaps TRBD1 as D (5 bases). The CDR3 runs 14 residues. The germline V gene has CDR1 KGHSH and CDR2 LQKENI. With 3 bases removed from V and 9 bases from J, the gap between germline ends came to 18 bases.

CDR3 amino acids: CASSQEVGGATDTQYF. The CDR3 DNA reads TGTGCCAGCAGCCAAGAAGTCGGGGGGGCGACAGATACGCAGTATTTT. The V gene is TRBV4-2, the J gene TRBJ2-3; 8 bases align to TRBD2. Germline values: CDR1 LGHNA, CDR2 YNFKEQ. Trimming at V came to 0 bases and at J to 3 bases, leaving 5 bases not matched to a gene. The CDR3 is 16 amino acids.

This clone was detected only once. The rearrangement uses TRBV7-9 and TRBJ1-6; D uncertain. CDR3 size: 14 residues. Trimming pared 1 base from V and 5 bases from J, leaving 6 bases between. Germline assignment: CDR1 SEHNR and CDR2 FQNEAQ (reference sequence). The CDR3 protein is CASSLGVHNSPLHF. CDR3 bases: TGTGCCAGCAGCTTAGGCGTCCATAATTCACCCCTCCACTTT.

The CDR3 DNA reads TGTGCCAGCAGGGTCCGACTATCAAGCGGCACTGAAGCTTTCTTT. Amino acid sequence: CASRVRLSSGTEAFF. The chain joins TRBV7-2 to TRBJ1-1; no clear D. The ends were cut back, 6 bases at V and 4 bases at J, with 18 bases in the middle. Germline V gene data show CDR1 as SGHTA and CDR2 as FQGNSA. The CDR3 has 15 amino acids.

In nucleotides, the CDR3 is TGCGCCAGCAGCCCAGCCATTAGCCAGCGGGGTGAGCAGTTCTTC. It encodes CASSPAISQRGEQFF. J is TRBJ2-1 and V is TRBV4-3, with 7 bases matching TRBD2. The CDR3 totals 15 residues. V was pared by 4 bases and J by 9 bases, with 12 bases of the junction left unmatched. Germline V gene data show CDR1 as LGHNA and CDR2 as YSLEER.

This clone was counted a single time. This chain uses TRBV7-9 with TRBJ2-5, with 7 bases lining up with TRBD2. CDR3 length: 17 amino acids. CDR1 SEHNR and CDR2 FQNEAQ come from the germline V gene (reference sequence). V dropped 4 bases and J dropped 3; count of bases not matched to a gene: 14. CDR3 DNA: TGTGCCAGCAGCTATTATTTTCGCGGGGACTACGAAGAGACCCAGTACTTC. This codes for CASSYYFRGDYEETQYF.

The V call is TRBV4-3, the J call TRBJ2-1; 10 bases align to TRBD1. This CDR3 has 16 amino acids. Losses at the gene ends were 4 bases for V and 3 bases for J; bases not matched to a gene: 6. The germline V gene encodes CDR1 LGHNA and CDR2 YSLEER. CDR3 sequence reads: CASSLGTGAGYNEQFF. CDR3 sequence (DNA): TGCGCCAGCAGCCTTGGGACAGGGGCTGGCTACAATGAGCAGTTCTTC.

The V and J genes are TRBV18 and TRBJ2-3; 11 nucleotides agree with TRBD2. The junction had 11 bases not matched to a gene; V was cut back by 0 bases and J by 3 bases. This CDR3 spans 19 amino acids. Germline values: CDR1 KGHSH, CDR2 LQKENI. The CDR3 loop is CASSPPSSGGPHATDTQYF. The CDR3 coding sequence is TGTGCCAGCTCACCACCTTCTAGCGGGGGGCCCCACGCGACAGATACGCAGTATTTT.

The chain recombines TRBV5-1 with TRBJ2-2; unclear D gene. The CDR3 loop spans 15 amino acids. The germline V gene encodes CDR1 SGHRS and CDR2 YFSETQ. V lost 0 bases and J 1 base, leaving 7 bases between the germline ends. The CDR3 sequence is CASSLVQMNTGELFF. The CDR3 coding sequence is TGCGCCAGCAGCTTGGTACAGATGAACACCGGGGAGCTGTTTTTT.

This clone was seen once. The genes are TRBV28 and TRBJ1-2, with TRBD1 matching 8 bases. The V gene's germline CDR1 is MDHEN and CDR2 SYDVKM. This CDR3 has 14 amino acids. V shed 1 base, J shed 7 bases, and the junction held 5 bases outside the gene matches. The CDR3 DNA reads TGTGCCAGCAGTTTATTCCAGGGGGCGGGTGGCTACACCTTC. Amino acid sequence: CASSLFQGAGGYTF.

The chain recombines TRBV7-9 with TRBJ1-4; perhaps TRBD1 as D (6 bases). Germline lookup yields CDR1 SEHNR and CDR2 FQNEAQ (reference sequence). V was shortened by 3 bases and J by 7 bases, with 9 bases between the two germline ends. The CDR3 spans 13 residues. The CDR3 DNA follows: TGTGCCAGCAGCTTGGACAGCGGTGAAAAACTGTTTTTT. Translating it yields CASSLDSGEKLFF.

The chain joins TRBV12-3 or TRBV12-4 to TRBJ1-2; tentative D call: TRBD1 (6 bases). V was cut by 9 bases and J by 4 bases, with 9 bases left in between. The CDR3 sequence is 11 residues long. CDR3: CASRDTYGYTF. The CDR3 DNA reads as TGTGCCAGTCGGGACACCTATGGCTACACCTTC.

The chain couples TRBV6-6 to TRBJ2-7; 7 bases are a match to TRBD1. The CDR3 length is 15 residues. V dropped 5 bases and J dropped 0; count of bases not matched to a gene: 7. CDR1 and CDR2 (germline): MNHNY, SVGAGI (reference sequence). CDR3 nucleotides: TGTGCCAGCAGTCGCTCGGCAGGGGGCTCCTACGAGCAGTACTTC. Its protein is CASSRSAGGSYEQYF.